A selection of T cell receptor beta chains follows, all from one sample in a study of OX40 agonist ivuxolimab in advanced cancers. Assay: immunoSEQ multiplex PCR; the TCRdb copy retains only in-frame clones and omits some. This sample yields about 80,000 clones, of which about 93% are seen a single time; about 0.32% belongs to the top ten. This specimen was CD4+ or CD8+ T cells sorted from blood, taken in a trial of the OX40 agonist ivuxolimab. These receptor sequences come from an adult with an advanced solid tumor such as melanoma, head and neck, liver or kidney cancer. Each CDR3 is given without its conserved first and last residue.

cdr3_length v_call cdr3_aa
12 TRBV13 ASSQTSGANVLT
13 TRBV7-8 ASSKGLAGNNEQF
14 TRBV7-9 ASSSYGGQTNEKLF
13 TRBV11-2 ASSPLTGRTDTQY
15 TRBV11-3 ASSFSGLAGGTGELF
15 TRBV5-1 ASSLVLLGQGTDTQY
14 TRBV6-5 ASSSPMGRNNSPLH
13 TRBV2 ASNFFTGEQGKLF
13 TRBV7-3 ASSLVGRGNYGYT
10 TRBV2 ASGGPGGKLF
11 TRBV7-9 ASSLPGLYEQY
9 TRBV7-8 ASSLDGGAF
14 TRBV6-7 ASSPTSGRGTDTQY
13 TRBV7-6 ASSLGGDSNQPQH
13 TRBV7-3 ASSLTEAGNNEQF
14 TRBV18 ASSRLGLGEQETQY
14 TRBV19 ASSIIPTGVNYGYT
20 TRBV28 ASSLYGGVTSGAQSSYNEQF
14 TRBV4-1 ASSRTLAGGLGEQY
14 TRBV18 ASSPRTGRDYNEQF
12 TRBV10-3 AISEDLNTGELF
12 TRBV9 ASSDLPGPDTQY
13 TRBV18 ASSPTVVGNYGYT
16 TRBV10-2 ASSETGFWGTGQETQY
13 TRBV4-3 ASSPSWAGEETQY
13 TRBV9 ASSESSGQSYEQY
12 TRBV5-1 ASSRTGGDYGYT
10 TRBV28 ASSSGQNGYT
14 TRBV10-2 ASSGTGAATNEKLF
10 TRBV30 AWSLGSYEQY
13 TRBV2 ASRQGRGRDTEAF
11 TRBV18 ASSQQGKETQY
12 TRBV7-2 ASSSSDRVTEAF
13 TRBV9 ASSATGAASSPLH
15 TRBV25-1 ASSEWTGGLGNTEAF
13 TRBV5-1 ASSSNLSGMREQY
10 TRBV6-5 ASRRGSYEQY
11 TRBV2 ASLGQSGNTIY
11 TRBV28 ASLDSLNEKLF
13 TRBV19 ASSSSGTGTYEQY
13 TRBV19 ASSPAGTGDEKLF
9 TRBV6-1 ASSDWGEAF